This T cell receptor beta chain was identified during a study of cytomegalovirus exposure and HLA in healthy donors. The V and J ends lost 6 bases and 1 base, in that order; junction bases with no gene match: 7. Looked up from germline, CDR1 is MDHEN and CDR2 is SYDVKM. This CDR3 has 16 residues. A multiplex PCR was run with 60 Vbeta primers and 13 Jbeta primers. Clones were sequenced by immunoSEQ multiplex PCR, and TCRdb holds only the in-frame ones, with some missing. The sample includes about 190,000 clones, 87% seen only once; the top ten take 1.3%. The sequence came from a man aged 30 to 45 in good health and CMV-seronegative. This rearrangement joins TRBV28 to TRBJ1-5, with 9 bases matching TRBD1. Sequenced sample: PBMCs. The CDR3 DNA reads as TGTGCCAGCAGCAAGGAAGGACAGGGGAGCAATCAGCCCCAGCATTTT. Translated: CASSKEGQGSNQPQHF.